These 6 T cell receptor beta chains originate from one sample sequenced in a study of blood T cell repertoires in COVID-19. Clones were sequenced by immunoSEQ multiplex PCR, and TCRdb holds only the in-frame ones, with some missing. The table lists about 420,000 clones, roughly 89% of them singletons. Specimen: peripheral blood. These receptors were taken from a man aged 18 to 29 with COVID-19, enrolled during active disease.

The chain joins TRBV5-4 to TRBJ2-2, with 10 bases matching TRBD1. V dropped 4 bases and J dropped 6; count of bases not matched to a gene: 9. Germline V gives CDR1 SGHNT, CDR2 YYREEE (reference sequence). The CDR3 contains 16 residues. The CDR3 is CASSPRDRGLAGELFF. The CDR3 DNA reads TGTGCCAGCAGCCCCCGGGACAGGGGATTAGCCGGGGAGCTGTTTTTT.

This chain links TRBV6-2 or TRBV6-3 with TRBJ2-1, with D unclear. V shed 5 bases and J shed 1 base, with 6 bases lying between them. Germline CDR1 reads MNHEY; CDR2 reads SVGEGT. The CDR3 is made up of 13 amino acids. CDR3 sequence: CASSPGSYNEQFF. The CDR3 DNA reads TGTGCCAGCAGTCCCGGGTCCTACAATGAGCAGTTCTTC.

The genes are TRBV12-3 or TRBV12-4 and TRBJ2-5, with 7 bases identical to TRBD2. The length of the CDR3 is 13 residues. V trimming: 7 bases; J trimming: 10 bases; junction bases outside the gene matches: 12. The CDR3 region is CASNGNPGGGQYF. CDR3 bases: TGTGCCAGCAACGGGAACCCGGGCGGGGGCCAGTACTTC.

The chain has TRBV7-9 and TRBJ1-1; D may be TRBD1 (5 bases). The germline gives CDR1 SEHNR, CDR2 FQNEAQ (reference sequence). The CDR3 length is 14 residues. Between the trimmed V and J ends, which lost 2 bases and 1 base, there was a span of 8 bases. CDR3 in amino acids: CASSLQGPNTEAFF. CDR3 DNA: TGTGCCAGCAGCTTACAGGGTCCGAACACTGAAGCTTTCTTT. The full variable domain, with the rest looked up from reference TRBV7-9 and TRBJ1-1, is DTGVSQNPRHKITKRGQNVTFRCDPISEHNRLYWYRQTLGQGPEFLTYFQNEAQLEKSRLLSDRFSAERPKGSFSTLEIQRTEQGDSAMYLCASSLQGPNTEAFFGQGTRLTVV.

The chain uses TRBV7-9 and TRBJ1-1, with 9 bases lining up with TRBD1. Trimming removed 4 bases from V and 4 bases from J; junction bases left unmatched: 10. The germline CDR1 and CDR2 sequences are SEHNR and FQNEAQ (reference sequence). The CDR3 runs 16 residues. As DNA, the CDR3 is TGTGCCAGCAGCTCGGAGGGGACAGGGCGTGGCACTGAAGCTTTCTTT. Amino acid sequence: CASSSEGTGRGTEAFF.

The chain links TRBV7-3 to TRBJ2-1, with TRBD2 as a possible D gene (5 bases). Trimming stripped 6 bases from V and 4 bases from J, with 7 bases between. This CDR3 region has 12 residues. Germline values: CDR1 SGHTA, CDR2 FQGTGA. The CDR3 DNA reads TGTGCCAGCAGGTGGGAGTACAATGAGCAGTTCTTC. It specifies CASRWEYNEQFF.